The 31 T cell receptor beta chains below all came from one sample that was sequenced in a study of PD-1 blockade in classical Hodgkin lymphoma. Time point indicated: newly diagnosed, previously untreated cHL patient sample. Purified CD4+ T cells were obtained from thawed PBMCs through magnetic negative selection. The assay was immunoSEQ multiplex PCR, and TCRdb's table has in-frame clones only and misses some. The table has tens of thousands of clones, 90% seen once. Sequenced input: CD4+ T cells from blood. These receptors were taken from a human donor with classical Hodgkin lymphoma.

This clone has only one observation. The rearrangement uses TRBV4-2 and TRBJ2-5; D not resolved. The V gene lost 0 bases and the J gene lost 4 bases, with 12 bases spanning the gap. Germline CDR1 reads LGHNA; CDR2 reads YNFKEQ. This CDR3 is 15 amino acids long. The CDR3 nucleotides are TGTGCCAGCAGCCAAGATCGAACCCCTCGAGAGACCCAGTACTTC. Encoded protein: CASSQDRTPRETQYF.

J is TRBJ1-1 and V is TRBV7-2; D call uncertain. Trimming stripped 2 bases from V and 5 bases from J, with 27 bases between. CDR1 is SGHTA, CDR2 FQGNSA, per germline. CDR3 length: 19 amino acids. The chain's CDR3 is CASSLLRSRVVQSGTEAFF. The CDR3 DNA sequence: TGTGCCAGCAGCTTACTTCGAAGCCGAGTCGTCCAATCTGGGACTGAAGCTTTCTTT.

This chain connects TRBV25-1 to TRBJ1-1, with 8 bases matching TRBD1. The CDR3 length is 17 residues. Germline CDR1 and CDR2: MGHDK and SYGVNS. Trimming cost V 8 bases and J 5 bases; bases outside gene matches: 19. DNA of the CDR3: TGTGCCAGCGGCCCAAATACGGGACAGGTTCCAAGGACTGAAGCTTTCTTT. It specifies CASGPNTGQVPRTEAFF.

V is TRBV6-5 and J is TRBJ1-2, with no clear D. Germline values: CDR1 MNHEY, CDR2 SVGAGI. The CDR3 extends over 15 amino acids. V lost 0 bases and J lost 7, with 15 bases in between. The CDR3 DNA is TGTGCCAGCAGTTACTCGGGAAGGGCCCAGTTTGGCTACACCTTC. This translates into CASSYSGRAQFGYTF.

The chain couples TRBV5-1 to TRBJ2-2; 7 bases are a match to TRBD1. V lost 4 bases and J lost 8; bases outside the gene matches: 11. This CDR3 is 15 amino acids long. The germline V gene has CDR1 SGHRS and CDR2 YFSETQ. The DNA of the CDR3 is TGCGCCAGCAGCCGTCGAGACAGGGTTGTGGGGGAGCTGTTTTTT. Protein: CASSRRDRVVGELFF.

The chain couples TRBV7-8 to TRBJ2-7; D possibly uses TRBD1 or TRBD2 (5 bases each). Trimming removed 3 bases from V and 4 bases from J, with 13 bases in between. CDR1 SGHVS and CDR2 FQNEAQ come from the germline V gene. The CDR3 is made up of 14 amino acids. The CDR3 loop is CASSFRDQQYEQYF. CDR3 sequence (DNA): TGTGCCAGCAGCTTCCGGGACCAACAGTACGAGCAGTACTTC.

The CDR3 protein is CASSPQGPYGYTF. The CDR3 bases are TGTGCCAGCAGCCCTCAGGGTCCCTATGGCTACACCTTC. The chain uses TRBV27 and TRBJ1-2, with D maybe TRBD1 (5 bases). There are 13 residues in the CDR3. V dropped 6 bases and J dropped 4 bases, with 12 bases sitting between them. CDR1 is MNHEY, CDR2 SMNVEV, per germline (reference sequence).

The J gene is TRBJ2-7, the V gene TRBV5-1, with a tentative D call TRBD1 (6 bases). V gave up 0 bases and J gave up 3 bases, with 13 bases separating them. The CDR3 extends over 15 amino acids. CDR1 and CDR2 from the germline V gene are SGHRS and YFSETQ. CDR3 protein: CASSLARTVDYEQYF. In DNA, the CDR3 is TGCGCCAGCAGCTTGGCCCGGACAGTTGACTACGAGCAGTACTTC.

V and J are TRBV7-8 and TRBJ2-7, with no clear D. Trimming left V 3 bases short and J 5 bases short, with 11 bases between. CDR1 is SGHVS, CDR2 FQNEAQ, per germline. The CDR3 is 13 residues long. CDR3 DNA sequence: TGTGCCAGCAGCTTGGACGGTGTCGACGAGCAGTACTTC. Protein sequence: CASSLDGVDEQYF.

The CDR3 is CSVEAGRQETQYF. CDR3 nucleotide sequence: TGCAGCGTTGAAGCGGGGCGGCAAGAGACCCAGTACTTC. This sequence joins TRBV29-1 and TRBJ2-5; D possibly matches TRBD1 or TRBD2 (5 bases each). V was trimmed by 1 base and J by 2 bases, leaving 8 bases between them. This CDR3 has 13 residues. Germline V gives CDR1 SQVTM, CDR2 ANQGSEA.

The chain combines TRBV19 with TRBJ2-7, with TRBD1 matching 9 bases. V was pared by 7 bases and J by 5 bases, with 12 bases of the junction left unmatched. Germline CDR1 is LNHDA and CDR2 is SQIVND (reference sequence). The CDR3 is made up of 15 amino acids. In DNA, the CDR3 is TGTGCCAGTACCGAACGGGGACAGGGTGTCCACGAGCAGTACTTC. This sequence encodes CASTERGQGVHEQYF.

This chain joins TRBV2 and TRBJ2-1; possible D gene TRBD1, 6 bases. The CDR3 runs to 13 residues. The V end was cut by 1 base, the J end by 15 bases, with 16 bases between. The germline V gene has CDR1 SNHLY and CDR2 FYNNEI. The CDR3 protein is CASSEGGTGKRFF. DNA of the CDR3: TGTGCCAGCAGTGAAGGAGGCACAGGGAAGCGGTTCTTC.

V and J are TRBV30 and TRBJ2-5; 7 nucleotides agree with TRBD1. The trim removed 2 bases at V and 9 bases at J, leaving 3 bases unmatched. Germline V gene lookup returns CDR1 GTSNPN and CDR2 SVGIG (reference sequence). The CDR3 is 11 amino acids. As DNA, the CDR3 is TGTGCCTGGAGTAGGGGGCTGGCCCAGTACTTC. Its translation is CAWSRGLAQYF.

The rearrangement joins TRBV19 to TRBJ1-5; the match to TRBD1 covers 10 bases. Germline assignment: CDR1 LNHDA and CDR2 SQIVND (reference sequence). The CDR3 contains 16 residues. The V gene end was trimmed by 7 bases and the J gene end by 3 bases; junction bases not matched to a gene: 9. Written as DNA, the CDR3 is TGTGCCAGTAAACGGGACAGGGGCTCAATCAATCAGCCCCAGCATTTT. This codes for CASKRDRGSINQPQHF.

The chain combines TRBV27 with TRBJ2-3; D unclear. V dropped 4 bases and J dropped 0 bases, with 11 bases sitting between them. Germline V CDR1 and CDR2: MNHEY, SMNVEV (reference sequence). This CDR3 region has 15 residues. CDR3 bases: TGTGCCAGCAGTTCCCCTCGAGCCAGCACAGATACGCAGTATTTT. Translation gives CASSSPRASTDTQYF.

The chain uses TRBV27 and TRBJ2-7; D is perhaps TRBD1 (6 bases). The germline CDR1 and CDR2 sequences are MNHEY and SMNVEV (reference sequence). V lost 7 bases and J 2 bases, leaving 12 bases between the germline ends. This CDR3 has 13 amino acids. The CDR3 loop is CASKKQGTYEQYF. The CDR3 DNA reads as TGTGCCAGCAAAAAACAGGGAACCTACGAGCAGTACTTC.

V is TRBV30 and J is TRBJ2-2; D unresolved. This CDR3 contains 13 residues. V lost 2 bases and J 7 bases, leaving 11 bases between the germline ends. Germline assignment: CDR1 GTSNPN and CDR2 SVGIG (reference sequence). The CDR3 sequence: CAWSPLGFGELFF. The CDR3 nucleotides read TGTGCCTGGAGTCCCCTCGGATTCGGGGAGCTGTTTTTT.

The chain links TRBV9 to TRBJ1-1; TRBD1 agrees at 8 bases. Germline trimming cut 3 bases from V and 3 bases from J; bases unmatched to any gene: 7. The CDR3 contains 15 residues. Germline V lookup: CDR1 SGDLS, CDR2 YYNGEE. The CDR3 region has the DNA TGTGCCAGCAGCGCCGCCGGGACAGGTGACACTGAAGCTTTCTTT. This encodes CASSAAGTGDTEAFF.

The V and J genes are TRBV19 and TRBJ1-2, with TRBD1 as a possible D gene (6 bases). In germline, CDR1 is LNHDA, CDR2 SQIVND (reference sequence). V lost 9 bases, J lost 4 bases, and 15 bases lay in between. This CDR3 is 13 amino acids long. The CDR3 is CASHRGQFYGYTF. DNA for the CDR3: TGTGCCAGCCACAGAGGACAGTTCTATGGCTACACCTTC. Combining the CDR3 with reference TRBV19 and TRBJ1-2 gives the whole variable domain DGGITQSPKYLFRKEGQNVTLSCEQNLNHDAMYWYRQDPGQGLRLIYYSQIVNDFQKGDIAEGYSVSREKKESFPLTVTSAQKNPTAFYLCASHRGQFYGYTFGSGTRLTVV.

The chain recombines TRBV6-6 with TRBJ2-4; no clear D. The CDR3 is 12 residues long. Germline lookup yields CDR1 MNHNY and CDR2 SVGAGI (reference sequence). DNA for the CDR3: TGTGCAACCCTCGGATCCAAAAACATTCAGTACTTC. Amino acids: CATLGSKNIQYF.

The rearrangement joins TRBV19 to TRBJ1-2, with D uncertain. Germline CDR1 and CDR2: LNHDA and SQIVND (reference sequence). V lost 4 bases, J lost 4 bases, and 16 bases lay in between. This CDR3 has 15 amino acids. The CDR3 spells CASSKLLSMGYGYTF. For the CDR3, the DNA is TGTGCCAGTAGTAAGCTTCTCTCTATGGGCTATGGCTACACCTTC.

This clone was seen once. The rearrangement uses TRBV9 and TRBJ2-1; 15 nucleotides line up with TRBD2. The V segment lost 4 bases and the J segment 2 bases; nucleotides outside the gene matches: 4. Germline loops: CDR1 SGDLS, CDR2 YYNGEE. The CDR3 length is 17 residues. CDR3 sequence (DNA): TGTGCCAGCAGCTACGGACTAGCGGGGGGGCCCTACAATGAGCAGTTCTTC. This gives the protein CASSYGLAGGPYNEQFF.

CDR3 bases: TGCGCCAGCAGCTTGATGACAGGGGCCTACAATGAGCAGTTCTTC. This translates into CASSLMTGAYNEQFF. The V call is TRBV5-1, the J call TRBJ2-1; 8 nucleotides align to TRBD1. J lost 2 bases, V lost 1 base, and 2 bases had no gene match. Germline V gene data show CDR1 as SGHRS and CDR2 as YFSETQ. The CDR3 totals 15 residues.

Here the CDR3 reads CASSRTGDWDGYTF. The CDR3 bases are TGTGCCAGCAGCCGGACAGGGGATTGGGATGGCTACACCTTC. J is TRBJ1-2 and V is TRBV11-2, with 9 bases fitting TRBD1. Germline CDR1 and CDR2: SGHAT and FQNNGV. V shed 5 bases, J shed 6 bases, and the junction held 7 bases outside the gene matches. This CDR3 has 14 residues.

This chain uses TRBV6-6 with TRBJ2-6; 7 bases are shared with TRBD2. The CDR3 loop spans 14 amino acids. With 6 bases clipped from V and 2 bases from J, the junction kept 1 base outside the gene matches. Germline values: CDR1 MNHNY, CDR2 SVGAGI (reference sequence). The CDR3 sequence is CASRGGAGANVLTF. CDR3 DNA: TGTGCCAGCAGGGGGGGGGCTGGGGCCAACGTCCTGACTTTC.

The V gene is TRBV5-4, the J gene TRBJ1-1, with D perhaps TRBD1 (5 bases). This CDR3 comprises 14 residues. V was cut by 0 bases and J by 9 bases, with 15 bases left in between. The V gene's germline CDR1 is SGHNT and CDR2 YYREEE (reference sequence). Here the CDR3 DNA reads TGTGCCAGCAGCTTGGGGGCGGGGGGTAGTAAAGCTTTCTTT. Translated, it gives CASSLGAGGSKAFF.

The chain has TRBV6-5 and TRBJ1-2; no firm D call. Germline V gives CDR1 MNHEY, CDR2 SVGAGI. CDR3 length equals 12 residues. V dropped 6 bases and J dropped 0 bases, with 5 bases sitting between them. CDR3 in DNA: TGTGCCAGCAGGAGACCTAACTATGGCTACACCTTC. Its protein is CASRRPNYGYTF.

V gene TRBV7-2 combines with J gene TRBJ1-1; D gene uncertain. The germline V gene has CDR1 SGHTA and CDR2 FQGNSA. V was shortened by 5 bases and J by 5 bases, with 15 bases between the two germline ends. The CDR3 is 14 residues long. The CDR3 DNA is TGTGCCAGCAGCCCCGACCCCCGGGGAACTGAAGCTTTCTTT. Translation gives CASSPDPRGTEAFF.

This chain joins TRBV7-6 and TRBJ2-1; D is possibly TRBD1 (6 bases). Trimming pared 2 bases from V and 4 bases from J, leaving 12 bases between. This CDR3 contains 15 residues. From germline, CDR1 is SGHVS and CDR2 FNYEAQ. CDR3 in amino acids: CASSLPQGKYNEQFF. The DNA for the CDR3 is TGTGCCAGCAGCTTACCCCAGGGGAAGTACAATGAGCAGTTCTTC. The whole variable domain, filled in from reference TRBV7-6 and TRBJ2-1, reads GAGVSQSPRYKVTKRGQDVALRCDPISGHVSLYWYRQALGQGPEFLTYFNYEAQQDKSGLPNDRFSAERPEGSISTLTIQRTEQRDSAMYRCASSLPQGKYNEQFFGPGTRLTVL.

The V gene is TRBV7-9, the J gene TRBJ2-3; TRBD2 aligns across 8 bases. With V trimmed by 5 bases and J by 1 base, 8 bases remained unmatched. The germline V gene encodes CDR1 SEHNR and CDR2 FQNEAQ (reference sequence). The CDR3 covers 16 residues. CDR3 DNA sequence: TGTGCCAGCAGCCCACCCAGCGGGAGTGGCACAGATACGCAGTATTTT. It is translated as CASSPPSGSGTDTQYF.

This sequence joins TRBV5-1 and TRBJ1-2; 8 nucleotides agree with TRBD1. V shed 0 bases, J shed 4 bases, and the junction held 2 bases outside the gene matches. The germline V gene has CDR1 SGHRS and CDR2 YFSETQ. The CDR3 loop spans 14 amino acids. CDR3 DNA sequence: TGCGCCAGCAGCTTGGGGACAGGGTTCTATGGCTACACCTTC. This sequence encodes CASSLGTGFYGYTF.